The 8 T cell receptor beta chains listed next were all sequenced from one sample in a study of blood T cells in healthy people across ages. A second PCR, run for about 7 to 11 cycles, used a sample-barcoded 5' primer plus a J-beta primer mix. TCRdb re-analysed the 5' RACE reads in MiXCR, keeping a single row per CDR3 protein. The sample consists of about 970,000 distinct CDR3 sequences, roughly 51% of them appearing once. Sequenced input: blood. The receptor set was obtained from a woman in her fifties or sixties in good health.

This clonotype was observed a few times. The J gene is TRBJ2-7, the V gene TRBV7-9, with 13 bases aligning to TRBD2. The junction had 7 bases not matched to a gene; V was cut back by 3 bases and J by 2 bases. This CDR3 comprises 17 residues. CDR1 is SEHNR and CDR2 is FQNEAQ in the germline V gene (reference sequence). The CDR3 DNA is TGTGCCAGCAGCTTCGAGGTGGGACTAGCGGGAACCTACGAGCAGTACTTC. It encodes CASSFEVGLAGTYEQYF.

This rearrangement joins TRBV20-1 to TRBJ2-1, with a weak D call TRBD2 (6 bases). The CDR3 has 15 residues. Germline loops: CDR1 DFQATT, CDR2 SNEGSKA (reference sequence). Trimming stripped 6 bases from V and 0 bases from J, with 15 bases between. In DNA form, the CDR3 reads TGCAGTGCGGGGGGTACGCGCAACTCCTACAATGAGCAGTTCTTC. The encoded protein is CSAGGTRNSYNEQFF.

The V call is TRBV14, the J call TRBJ2-5; tentative D call: TRBD2 (6 bases). V lost 5 bases and J 4 bases, leaving 23 bases between the germline ends. CDR1 and CDR2 (germline): SGHDN, FVKESK. The CDR3 runs 17 residues. The CDR3 is CASSLYVGGPIRETQYF. The DNA of the CDR3 is TGTGCCAGCAGCTTGTATGTAGGAGGGCCGATTAGAGAGACCCAGTACTTC.

This chain links TRBV6-2 or TRBV6-3 with TRBJ1-5, with unresolved D. V lost 6 bases and J lost 4, with 19 bases in between. This CDR3 is built from 16 residues. Germline V CDR1 and CDR2: MNHEY, SVGEGT. The CDR3 DNA reads TGTGCCAGCAGCCCACTTGGAGTAGGACCTAATCAGCCCCAGCATTTT. Its protein is CASSPLGVGPNQPQHF.

V and J are TRBV5-6 and TRBJ2-2; D is uncertain. The germline CDR1 and CDR2 sequences are SGHDT and YYEEEE. The CDR3 length is 13 residues. V lost 1 base to trimming and J lost 6 bases, with 7 bases between them. The chain's CDR3 is CASSLYDAGELFF. For the CDR3, the DNA is TGTGCCAGCAGCTTGTACGACGCCGGGGAGCTGTTTTTT.

Only one count was recorded for this clonotype. V is TRBV29-1 and J is TRBJ2-5; D gene unclear. Germline CDR1 is SQVTM and CDR2 is ANQGSEA. This CDR3 is 10 amino acids long. V shed 4 bases and J shed 11 bases, with 11 bases lying between them. CDR3 region: CSVGSSEQYF. CDR3 DNA: TGCAGCGTTGGCAGCAGTGAGCAGTACTTC.

The gene calls are TRBV11-2 and TRBJ2-7; D unresolved. Between the trimmed V and J ends, which lost 5 bases and 6 bases, there was a span of 11 bases. The CDR3 contains 12 residues. Germline-derived CDR1 and CDR2 are SGHAT and FQNNGV. CDR3 DNA sequence: TGTGCCAGCAGCCAAGGAAGGACCGAGCAGTACTTC. The encoded protein is CASSQGRTEQYF.

The chain couples TRBV7-9 to TRBJ2-7; tentative D call: TRBD1 (6 bases). This CDR3 has 15 residues. V was pared by 5 bases and J by 0 bases, with 14 bases between. The V gene's germline CDR1 is SEHNR and CDR2 FQNEAQ (reference sequence). The CDR3 DNA is TGTGCCAGCAGCCCCCTAGACAGGAGCTCCTACGAGCAGTACTTC. Protein product: CASSPLDRSSYEQYF.